This is a list of T cell receptor beta chains from one sample in a study of blood T cell repertoires in COVID-19. Sequencing was performed with immunoSEQ multiplex PCR; in TCRdb, only in-frame clones are kept and a portion is missing. The table records roughly 64,000 clones, more than 65% of them present only once. The sequencing input was peripheral blood. All receptors come from a human donor in a cohort sampled during active COVID-19. The CDR3 runs from the conserved cysteine through the conserved F or W. D genes are given only for firm matches. Clone sizes are given selectively: once, few, many, or a class where the clone is expanded.

TRBD2	15	once	TRBV12-5	TRBJ2-5	TGTGCTAGCGGTTTGGCTAGCGGGGGGCTGGGTGTCCAGTACTTC	CASGLASGGLGVQYF
TRBD2	16	-	TRBV4-2	TRBJ2-3	TGTGCCAGCAGCCAAGAATTGGAGAATAGCGGGGGGACGCAGTATTTT	CASSQELENSGGTQYF
-	16	-	TRBV5-5	TRBJ1-3	TGTGCCAGCAGCTTGGACGGGATCAGCTCTGGAAACACCATATATTTT	CASSLDGISSGNTIYF
-	16	-	TRBV6-5	TRBJ2-1	TGTGCCAGCAGTTACATCGGGCAGGGTGACTACAATGAGCAGTTCTTC	CASSYIGQGDYNEQFF
TRBD1	16	-	TRBV4-2	TRBJ2-6	TGTGCCAGCAGGGGGACAGTTCTGACTGGGGCCAACGTCCTGACTTTC	CASRGTVLTGANVLTF
-	14	-	TRBV3-1/TRBV3-2	TRBJ1-2	TGTGCCAGCAGCCAAGGAAACAACAACTATGGCTACACCTTC	CASSQGNNNYGYTF
TRBD1	16	-	TRBV19	TRBJ1-1	TGTGCCAGTAACCCGGGACAGGGGGCCGTGAACACTGAAGCTTTCTTT	CASNPGQGAVNTEAFF
-	14	-	TRBV11-2	TRBJ1-1	TGTGCCAGCAGCACCCGATTGACCGGGACTGAAGCTTTCTTT	CASSTRLTGTEAFF
TRBD2	14	once	TRBV24-1	TRBJ2-1	TGTGCCACCGCGAGCGGGGGGGCCTACAATGAGCAGTTCTTC	CATASGGAYNEQFF
TRBD1	15	-	TRBV4-2	TRBJ2-3	TGTGCCAGCAGCCAAGACGGGACAGGCACAGATACGCAGTATTTT	CASSQDGTGTDTQYF
-	15	-	TRBV30	TRBJ1-6	TGTGCCTGGCGCCGGGGGGACCGAATAATTCACCCCCTCCACTTT	CAWRRGDRIIHPLHF
-	13	-	TRBV12-3/TRBV12-4	TRBJ2-7	TGTGCCAGCAGTTTGCGGGTATGGTACGAGCAGTACTTC	CASSLRVWYEQYF
-	13	-	TRBV12-3/TRBV12-4	TRBJ1-2	TGTGCCAGCAGTTTAGCCGGGGGCTATGGCTACACCTTC	CASSLAGGYGYTF
-	13	-	TRBV6-1	TRBJ2-4	TGTGCCAGCAGTGAATCGACGGGTAACATTCAGTACTTC	CASSESTGNIQYF
TRBD2	14	once	TRBV19	TRBJ2-5	TGTGCCAGTATGGGACTAGCGGGGGTGGAGACCCAGTACTTC	CASMGLAGVETQYF
TRBD2	15	few	TRBV19	TRBJ2-1	TGTGCCAGTAGGGAACTAGCGGGGGCCAACAATGAGCAGTTCTTC	CASRELAGANNEQFF
-	14	-	TRBV5-5	TRBJ1-1	TGTGCCAGCAGCTCCGGACAGCCAAACACTGAAGCTTTCTTT	CASSSGQPNTEAFF
TRBD1	15	-	TRBV5-4	TRBJ2-2	TGTGCCAGCAGCCGGGGACAGGGGAACACCGGGGAGCTGTTTTTT	CASSRGQGNTGELFF
-	15	-	TRBV5-4	TRBJ2-7	TGTGCCAGCAGCGTCGGACAGCTGGGTATTTACGAGCAGTACTTC	CASSVGQLGIYEQYF
TRBD1	14	-	TRBV6-5	TRBJ2-7	TGTGCCAGCAGCCGACAGGGGGCCCCCTACGAGCAGTACTTC	CASSRQGAPYEQYF
-	12	-	TRBV28	TRBJ1-2	TGTGCCAGCAGCTTGACAGGATCTGGCTACACCTTC	CASSLTGSGYTF
TRBD1	15	-	TRBV30	TRBJ2-1	TGTGCCTTGAAGCCCGGGACAGAGATCTACAATGAGCAGTTCTTC	CALKPGTEIYNEQFF
TRBD1	11	once	TRBV20-1	TRBJ1-1	TGCGGTTACAGGGGGCCCACTGAAGCTTTCTTT	CGYRGPTEAFF
TRBD1	14	-	TRBV19	TRBJ2-1	TGTGCCAGTAGCCTAGGGACAGGGGAAAATGAGCAGTTCTTC	CASSLGTGENEQFF
-	15	-	TRBV6-1	TRBJ1-2	TGTGCCAGCAGTGAATCCAGGGGAAGAAGCTATGGCTACACCTTC	CASSESRGRSYGYTF
-	15	-	TRBV5-1	TRBJ1-3	TGCGCCAGCAGCTTGGGTGACGGGATTGGAAACACCATATATTTT	CASSLGDGIGNTIYF
-	14	few	TRBV6-6	TRBJ1-3	TGTGCCAGCAGCACACAGGACTCTGGAAACACCATATATTTT	CASSTQDSGNTIYF
TRBD2	18	-	TRBV14	TRBJ2-5	TGTGCCAGCAGCCAACCCATCGGGCCGAGGGAGGGCCAAGAGACCCAGTACTTC	CASSQPIGPREGQETQYF
-	14	-	TRBV14	TRBJ2-5	TGTGCCAGCAGCCAGGCCGGAGTCCAAGAGACCCAGTACTTC	CASSQAGVQETQYF